The present entry profiles one T cell receptor beta chain with its context. CDR1 LNHDA and CDR2 SQIVND come from the germline V gene (reference sequence). V shed 5 bases, J shed 6 bases, and the junction held 9 bases outside the gene matches. The CDR3 sequence is 15 residues long. In the authors' workflow: Estimates of nucleated cell counts were drawn from the amplification of reference gene primers. Profiled with immunoSEQ multiplex PCR; TCRdb holds only in-frame clones, not every one. That table is the source of V, J and clone size, and D and trimming were worked out from the DNA. Among approximately 100,000 clones listed, approximately 90% were seen once. Seattle cases were enrolled at active infection and followed longitudinally. The sample is drawn from a study of blood T cell repertoires in COVID-19. Study context: Both acute and convalescent COVID-19 samples were obtained from the United States, Italy and Spain. The analysed material was cDNA or gDNA that came from T cells, B-cell-depleted T cells, or PBMCs.

The V call is TRBV19, the J call TRBJ1-5; 8 positions agree with TRBD1. The sequence derives from a human donor with COVID-19, enrolled during active disease. The donor label of this sample is uncertain. Sequencing was performed on peripheral blood. The CDR3 nucleotides read TGTGCCAGTAGTCCTAGCCCACAGGGGGGTCAGCCCCAGCATTTT. This codes for CASSPSPQGGQPQHF. Based on the CDR3 plus reference TRBV19 and TRBJ1-5, the full variable domain is DGGITQSPKYLFRKEGQNVTLSCEQNLNHDAMYWYRQDPGQGLRLIYYSQIVNDFQKGDIAEGYSVSREKKESFPLTVTSAQKNPTAFYLCASSPSPQGGQPQHFGDGTRLSIL.